Listed here are 5 T cell receptor beta chains from one sample, sequenced in a study of blood T cell repertoires in COVID-19. TCRdb keeps only in-frame clones here, not all; method: immunoSEQ multiplex PCR. This sample yields 170,000 or so clones, of which roughly 77% are seen a single time; 6% to 7.5% belongs to the top ten. Sequenced sample: peripheral blood. The receptor source for this set is a man between 65 and 80 years old with active or convalescent COVID-19.

The CDR3 region is CASSFGSGYGYTF. The CDR3 DNA is TGTGCCAGCAGTTTCGGGTCCGGGTATGGCTACACCTTC. The chain employs TRBV12-3 or TRBV12-4 and TRBJ1-2; D gene ambiguous. V gave up 3 bases and J gave up 5 bases, with 10 bases separating them. This CDR3 comprises 13 residues.

V and J are TRBV27 and TRBJ2-7; D not resolved. The CDR3 totals 13 residues. V was shortened by 3 bases and J by 0 bases, with 6 bases between the two germline ends. Germline V gene lookup returns CDR1 MNHEY and CDR2 SMNVEV (reference sequence). CDR3: CASSFGYSYEQYF. Here the CDR3 DNA reads TGTGCCAGCAGTTTCGGTTACTCCTACGAGCAGTACTTC.

The table lists this clone with a count of one. The V and J genes are TRBV12-3 or TRBV12-4 and TRBJ2-1; TRBD2 agrees at 7 bases. With 6 bases clipped from V and 13 bases from J, the junction kept 9 bases outside the gene matches. This CDR3 is 12 amino acids long. The CDR3 spells CASRTKRGDQFF. CDR3 nucleotide sequence: TGTGCCAGCAGAACAAAGCGGGGTGACCAGTTCTTC.

In its sample, this clone was seen many times. The rearrangement uses TRBV5-4 and TRBJ1-6; TRBD1 is a possible D gene (6 bases). The CDR3 covers 15 residues. The V end was cut by 7 bases, the J end by 1 base, with 12 bases between. CDR1 and CDR2 from the germline V gene are SGHNT and YYREEE (reference sequence). The CDR3 here is CASWIGGSYNSPLHF. The DNA for the CDR3 is TGTGCCAGCTGGATAGGGGGATCCTATAATTCACCCCTCCACTTT. The full variable domain, with the rest looked up from reference TRBV5-4 and TRBJ1-6, is ETGVTQSPTHLIKTRGQQVTLRCSSQSGHNTVSWYQQALGQGPQFIFQYYREEENGRGNFPPRFSGLQFPNYSSELNVNALELDDSALYLCASWIGGSYNSPLHFGNGTRLTVT.

Here the CDR3 reads CASSELGDDSGNTIYF. The CDR3 nucleotides are TGTGCCAGCAGTGAACTTGGAGATGACTCTGGAAACACCATATATTTT. V usage is TRBV7-6 and J usage is TRBJ1-3; no clear D. Germline V CDR1 and CDR2: SGHVS, FNYEAQ. This CDR3 has 16 amino acids. The V gene lost 6 bases and the J gene lost 0 bases, with 15 bases spanning the gap.